The 17 T cell receptor beta chains presented below share a single source sample, sequenced in a study of graft-versus-host responses after intestinal transplantation. Their recognized antigens are unknown. Produced via immunoSEQ multiplex PCR; TCRdb's table is partial and in-frame only. The table lists about 99,000 clones, 90% to 95% of them singletons. Sequenced material: unstimulated CD8+ T cells sorted from spleen or lymph node cells, taken before intestinal transplant. The receptors shown here come from a human donor who received an intestinal transplant.

This chain links TRBV13 with TRBJ2-3; unclear D gene. The CDR3 has 13 residues. Germline CDR1 PRHDT, CDR2 FYEKMQ (reference sequence). V was shortened by 5 bases and J by 3 bases, with 9 bases between the two germline ends. The CDR3 sequence: CASSTLVTDTQYF. The CDR3 coding sequence is TGTGCCAGCAGCACGCTCGTGACAGATACGCAGTATTTT.

The chain uses TRBV5-1 and TRBJ2-7; 9 nucleotides match TRBD1. CDR1 and CDR2 from the germline V gene are SGHRS and YFSETQ. The CDR3 runs 15 residues. After removal of 5 bases from V and 5 bases from J, the junction contained 11 bases not matched to a gene. In DNA, the CDR3 is TGCGCCAGCAGGTTACCGGGACAGGGTTTCCACGAGCAGTACTTC. Its protein is CASRLPGQGFHEQYF.

The V gene is TRBV4-1, the J gene TRBJ2-7, with D tentatively TRBD1 (6 bases). Germline V gene sequence: CDR1 MGHRA, CDR2 YSYEKL. The CDR3 covers 15 residues. V lost 0 bases, J lost 0 bases, and 9 bases lay in between. The CDR3 is CASSQDGTHSYEQYF. DNA of the CDR3: TGCGCCAGCAGCCAAGACGGGACACACTCCTACGAGCAGTACTTC.

The rearrangement links TRBV5-8 to TRBJ2-3; 15 nucleotides align to TRBD2. CDR1 and CDR2 from the germline V gene are SGHTS and YDEGEE. V lost 4 bases, J lost 1 base, and 7 bases stayed unmatched. The CDR3 totals 18 residues. The CDR3 DNA sequence: TGTGCCAGCAGCCTTGGACTAGCGGGGGGGCGACGCACAGATACGCAGTATTTT. Translating gives CASSLGLAGGRRTDTQYF. Full variable domain (rest looked up from reference TRBV5-8 and TRBJ2-3): EAGVTQSPTHLIKTRGQQATLRCSPISGHTSVYWYQQALGLGLQFLLWYDEGEERNRGNFPPRFSGRQFPNYSSELNVNALELEDSALYLCASSLGLAGGRRTDTQYFGPGTRLTVL.

The chain couples TRBV6-1 to TRBJ2-1; D is undetermined. Trimming stripped 0 bases from V and 4 bases from J, with 13 bases between. CDR3 length: 16 amino acids. In germline, CDR1 is MNHNS, CDR2 SASEGT. The CDR3 DNA is TGTGCCAGCAGTGAAGCGGGATGGGATTCGTACAATGAGCAGTTCTTC. Protein product: CASSEAGWDSYNEQFF.

V gene TRBV19 combines with J gene TRBJ1-1; 8 nucleotides agree with TRBD1. The V and J ends lost 8 bases and 3 bases, in that order; junction bases with no gene match: 5. This CDR3 has 13 amino acids. Germline V gene lookup returns CDR1 LNHDA and CDR2 SQIVND (reference sequence). CDR3 nucleotides: TGTGCCAGTCGGGACAGGAGTTACACTGAAGCTTTCTTT. Amino acid sequence: CASRDRSYTEAFF.

DNA of the CDR3: TGTGCCAGCAGTACGACAACGAATAGCAATCAGCCCCAGCATTTT. Translating gives CASSTTTNSNQPQHF. J is TRBJ1-5 and V is TRBV27; D unclear. The germline V gene encodes CDR1 MNHEY and CDR2 SMNVEV (reference sequence). This CDR3 has 15 amino acids. Trimming stripped 5 bases from V and 0 bases from J, with 11 bases between.

This clone is a singleton in its sample. No conserved phenylalanine or tryptophan ends this CDR3, so it is likely a read error. The J gene is TRBJ1-2, the V gene TRBV14; a weak D match, TRBD1 (6 bases). The CDR3 runs to 14 residues. Germline values: CDR1 SGHDN, CDR2 FVKESK. V shed 1 base and J shed 7 bases, with 13 bases lying between them. CDR3 loop: CASSQVGGRGGYTL. The CDR3, as DNA: TGTGCCAGCAGCCAAGTTGGGGGGCGAGGTGGCTACACCCTC.

This rearrangement joins TRBV6-1 to TRBJ1-3, with D unclear. The CDR3 sequence is 15 residues long. V lost 4 bases to trimming and J lost 0 bases, with 10 bases between them. Germline values: CDR1 MNHNS, CDR2 SASEGT. The CDR3: CASSADSSSGNTIYF. Written as DNA, the CDR3 is TGTGCCAGCAGTGCCGATAGCAGCTCTGGAAACACCATATATTTT.

The chain employs TRBV14 and TRBJ1-2; 7 nucleotides line up with TRBD1. The germline V gene has CDR1 SGHDN and CDR2 FVKESK. The CDR3 runs 18 residues. The trim removed 0 bases at V and 4 bases at J, leaving 14 bases unmatched. DNA for the CDR3: TGTGCCAGCAGCCAAGAGAGAACAGGGGTCGGGGTGTCCTATGGCTACACCTTC. Protein: CASSQERTGVGVSYGYTF.

The chain uses TRBV7-6 and TRBJ2-1; 8 bases match TRBD2. CDR3 length: 16 residues. Germline CDR1 is SGHVS and CDR2 is FNYEAQ. Losses at the gene ends were 5 bases for V and 0 bases for J; bases not matched to a gene: 6. The CDR3, as DNA: TGTGCCAGCAGCGCTAGACTAGCGCCCTCCTACAATGAGCAGTTCTTC. Its translation is CASSARLAPSYNEQFF. The full variable domain, rest sourced from reference TRBV7-6 and TRBJ2-1, is GAGVSQSPRYKVTKRGQDVALRCDPISGHVSLYWYRQALGQGPEFLTYFNYEAQQDKSGLPNDRFSAERPEGSISTLTIQRTEQRDSAMYRCASSARLAPSYNEQFFGPGTRLTVL.

This sequence joins TRBV11-1 and TRBJ2-5, with TRBD2 as a possible D gene (5 bases). Germline values: CDR1 SGHAT, CDR2 FQDESV (reference sequence). This CDR3 comprises 15 residues. V was cut by 1 base and J by 6 bases, with 15 bases left in between. The chain's CDR3 is CASSLVAGTRKTQYF. Here the CDR3 DNA reads TGTGCCAGCAGCTTAGTGGCAGGAACTAGGAAGACCCAGTACTTC.

CDR3 nucleotides: TGTGCCAGTAGTCGGGGCCCCGGCACTGAAGCTTTCTTT. The encoded protein is CASSRGPGTEAFF. The chain joins TRBV19 to TRBJ1-1; D is possibly TRBD1 (5 bases). Germline V gene data show CDR1 as LNHDA and CDR2 as SQIVND (reference sequence). The CDR3 is 13 amino acids. The V and J ends lost 5 bases and 4 bases respectively, with 11 bases between them.

The chain links TRBV14 to TRBJ2-3, with D possibly being TRBD2 (5 bases). V lost 3 bases and J lost 6, with 13 bases in between. Germline V lookup: CDR1 SGHDN, CDR2 FVKESK. This CDR3 contains 14 residues. The CDR3 DNA sequence: TGTGCCAGCAGCCAGGCTAGCCTCGGTGATACGCAGTATTTT. It translates to CASSQASLGDTQYF. The whole variable domain, filled in from reference TRBV14 and TRBJ2-3, reads EAGVTQFPSHSVIEKGQTVTLRCDPISGHDNLYWYRRVMGKEIKFLLHFVKESKQDESGMPNNRFLAERTGGTYSTLKVQPAELEDSGVYFCASSQASLGDTQYFGPGTRLTVL.

The gene calls are TRBV14 and TRBJ2-6; D gene uncertain. The germline V gene has CDR1 SGHDN and CDR2 FVKESK. Trimming stripped 0 bases from V and 1 base from J, with 4 bases between. This CDR3 spans 15 amino acids. DNA for the CDR3: TGTGCCAGCAGCCAAGAGGGGTCTGGGGCCAACGTCCTGACTTTC. This sequence encodes CASSQEGSGANVLTF. Looking up the rest from reference TRBV14 and TRBJ2-6 gives the full variable domain: EAGVTQFPSHSVIEKGQTVTLRCDPISGHDNLYWYRRVMGKEIKFLLHFVKESKQDESGMPNNRFLAERTGGTYSTLKVQPAELEDSGVYFCASSQEGSGANVLTFGAGSRLTVL.

The chain employs TRBV27 and TRBJ2-1; 9 bases map to TRBD2. This CDR3 comprises 15 residues. The ends lost 2 bases at V and 9 bases at J; junction bases unmatched: 8. Germline V gene sequence: CDR1 MNHEY, CDR2 SMNVEV (reference sequence). This chain's CDR3 is CASSLTGLAGIEQFF. DNA for the CDR3: TGTGCCAGCAGTTTAACAGGGCTAGCGGGGATTGAGCAGTTCTTC.

The rearrangement uses TRBV2 and TRBJ1-1; a weak D match, TRBD1 (5 bases). CDR3 length: 16 amino acids. V lost 6 bases and J 1 base, leaving 18 bases between the germline ends. The germline V gene has CDR1 SNHLY and CDR2 FYNNEI. The CDR3 coding sequence is TGTGCCAGCAGGGACTCGAGGGGCAAGGGGAACACTGAAGCTTTCTTT. Its protein is CASRDSRGKGNTEAFF.